Listed below are T cell receptor beta chains from one sample, sequenced in a study of blood T cell repertoires in COVID-19. Sequencing used immunoSEQ multiplex PCR; TCRdb keeps in-frame clones, though not all of them. In the table there are 250,000 to 300,000 clones, roughly 90% of which are singletons. Material for sequencing was peripheral blood. These receptors all come from a woman aged 30 to 39 with COVID-19, enrolled during active disease. Each CDR3 is given with its conserved first and last residue. The D gene is left open where the match is weak. Part of the rows lack a size; the others show once, few, many or a class for expanded clones.

V gene	J gene	D gene	clone size	CDR3 protein
TRBV10-2	TRBJ2-1	TRBD2	NA	CASGGGNEQFF
TRBV10-1	TRBJ2-1	TRBD2	NA	CASSESGGGNEQFF
TRBV9	TRBJ2-1	NA	NA	CASSETGVYNEQFF
TRBV5-1	TRBJ2-1	NA	NA	CASSLNAPIRNEQFF
TRBV28	TRBJ2-3	TRBD2	NA	CASSQLKREINTQYF
TRBV3-1/TRBV3-2	TRBJ1-3	NA	NA	CASELGRGNTIYF
TRBV19	TRBJ1-2	TRBD1	NA	CASNGQVGGYTF
TRBV6-5	TRBJ2-3	NA	NA	CASSYSQGRTDTQYF
TRBV30	TRBJ1-4	NA	NA	CAWRGGLDEKLFF
TRBV6-4	TRBJ1-2	TRBD1	once	CASSETGTGDYGYTF
TRBV27	TRBJ2-7	NA	NA	CASSYSGSTPYEQYF
TRBV12-5	TRBJ2-5	TRBD2	NA	CASGAGTSGLEETQYF
TRBV9	TRBJ2-5	TRBD2	once	CASSVVLAGVETQYF
TRBV27	TRBJ2-1	TRBD2	NA	CASSFSSGSNEQFF
TRBV27	TRBJ2-7	TRBD1	NA	CASSKRQGYYEQYF
TRBV7-8	TRBJ2-1	TRBD2	NA	CASSLAEGLAGALEQFF
TRBV6-2/TRBV6-3	TRBJ1-1	NA	NA	CASSDDSLSTEAFF
TRBV28	TRBJ2-7	TRBD1	once	CASSRGQINYEQYF
TRBV29-1	TRBJ2-7	NA	NA	CSVLSSYEQYF
TRBV24-1	TRBJ2-7	TRBD2	NA	CATSDLLAVPYEQYF
TRBV6-4	TRBJ1-6	NA	once	CASDPQVQSSPLHF
TRBV11-2	TRBJ2-1	TRBD2	NA	CASSLGLAGYNEQFF
TRBV5-4	TRBJ2-7	NA	NA	CASSLPGAVYEQYF
TRBV7-2	TRBJ2-2	TRBD1	NA	CASSFGQGDTGELFF
TRBV7-9	TRBJ1-2	TRBD1	NA	CASRADRTPLYGYTF
TRBV5-1	TRBJ1-2	NA	NA	CASSLVGQGYGYTF
TRBV28	TRBJ2-7	TRBD2	NA	CASSLLAGGNYEQYF
TRBV7-2	TRBJ1-4	NA	NA	CASSLGVLTGSVHEKLFF
TRBV24-1	TRBJ1-4	TRBD1	NA	CATSDSRDRDEKLFF
TRBV6-6	TRBJ1-2	NA	NA	CASSPSGDYGYTF
TRBV28	TRBJ2-7	TRBD2	once	CASRGTSETYEQYF
TRBV6-5	TRBJ1-2	NA	NA	CASMGSAPANYGYTF
TRBV5-5	TRBJ2-1	TRBD2	NA	CASSLEPSGIYNEQFF
TRBV7-2	TRBJ1-5	TRBD1	NA	CASSPGTGFNQPQHF
TRBV25-1	TRBJ1-1	TRBD1	NA	CASSESTGGFAEAFF
TRBV19	TRBJ2-1	TRBD2	NA	CASRLGTSGRNEQFF
TRBV19	TRBJ1-5	TRBD1	NA	CASRPRTGVNQPQHF
TRBV27	TRBJ2-7	TRBD2	NA	CASTRAGGTYEQYF
TRBV6-4	TRBJ2-1	TRBD2	NA	CASRPLAGVSNEQFF
TRBV9	TRBJ1-6	NA	NA	CASSGGPYNSPLHF
TRBV27	TRBJ2-1	TRBD2	NA	CASSSFSGATYNEQFF
TRBV5-4	TRBJ2-1	NA	NA	CASSLGLAAYNEQFF
TRBV18	TRBJ2-5	NA	NA	CASSSQETQYF
TRBV5-5	TRBJ2-7	TRBD2	NA	CASSLYAGEREQYF
TRBV5-1	TRBJ1-6	TRBD1	NA	CASSFDRGSPLHF
TRBV29-1	TRBJ2-7	NA	NA	CSVERMGRYSYEQYF
TRBV6-6	TRBJ1-2	TRBD1	NA	CASSPTGTGNYGYTF
TRBV5-8	TRBJ2-7	TRBD1	NA	CASSERQGDEQYF
TRBV3-1/TRBV3-2	TRBJ1-2	NA	NA	CASSAGYYGYTF
TRBV18	TRBJ2-5	NA	NA	CASSPPSSPGETQYF
TRBV30	TRBJ2-5	TRBD1	once	CACPLGTGVETQYF
TRBV6-2/TRBV6-3	TRBJ2-7	TRBD2	NA	CASSLWTSGAKEQYF
TRBV7-9	TRBJ2-5	NA	NA	CASSLDSQETQYF
TRBV6-6	TRBJ1-4	TRBD1	NA	CASSRGTGNEKLFF
TRBV6-2/TRBV6-3	TRBJ2-7	NA	NA	CASSYEGSEQYF
TRBV19	TRBJ2-2	NA	NA	CASSIWEEGPGELFF